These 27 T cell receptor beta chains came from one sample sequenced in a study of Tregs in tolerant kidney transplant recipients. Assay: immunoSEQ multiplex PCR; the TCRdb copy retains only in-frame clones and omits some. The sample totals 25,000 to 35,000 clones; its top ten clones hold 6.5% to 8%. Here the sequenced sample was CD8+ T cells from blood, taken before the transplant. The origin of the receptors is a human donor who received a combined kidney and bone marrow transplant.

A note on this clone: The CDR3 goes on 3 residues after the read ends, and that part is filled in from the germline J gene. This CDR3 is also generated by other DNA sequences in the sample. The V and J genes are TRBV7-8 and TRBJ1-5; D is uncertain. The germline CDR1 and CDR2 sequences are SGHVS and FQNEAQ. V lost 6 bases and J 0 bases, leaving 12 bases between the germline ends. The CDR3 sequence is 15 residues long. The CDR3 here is CASSLLADSNQPQHF. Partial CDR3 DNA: TGTGCCAGCAGTTTACTAGCTGATAGCAATCAGCCC.

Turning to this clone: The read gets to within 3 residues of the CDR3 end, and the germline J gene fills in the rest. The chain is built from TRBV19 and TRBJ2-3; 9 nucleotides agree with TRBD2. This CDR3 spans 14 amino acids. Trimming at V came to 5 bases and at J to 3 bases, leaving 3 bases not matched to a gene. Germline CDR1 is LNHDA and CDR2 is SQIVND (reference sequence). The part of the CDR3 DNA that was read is TGTGCCAGTAGTCCGCTAGCGGGGACAGATACG. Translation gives CASSPLAGTDT. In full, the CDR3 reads CASSPLAGTDTQYF. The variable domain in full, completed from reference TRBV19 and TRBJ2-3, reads DGGITQSPKYLFRKEGQNVTLSCEQNLNHDAMYWYRQDPGQGLRLIYYSQIVNDFQKGDIAEGYSVSREKKESFPLTVTSAQKNPTAFYLCASSPLAGTDTQYFGPGTRLTVL.

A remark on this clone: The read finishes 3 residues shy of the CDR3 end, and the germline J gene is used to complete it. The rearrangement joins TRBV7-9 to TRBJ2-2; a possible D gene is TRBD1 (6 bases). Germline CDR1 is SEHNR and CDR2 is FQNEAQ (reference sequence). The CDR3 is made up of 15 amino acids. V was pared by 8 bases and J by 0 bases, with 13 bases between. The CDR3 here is CASGGGITNTGELFF. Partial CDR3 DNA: TGTGCCAGCGGGGGCGGCATTACGAACACCGGGGAG.

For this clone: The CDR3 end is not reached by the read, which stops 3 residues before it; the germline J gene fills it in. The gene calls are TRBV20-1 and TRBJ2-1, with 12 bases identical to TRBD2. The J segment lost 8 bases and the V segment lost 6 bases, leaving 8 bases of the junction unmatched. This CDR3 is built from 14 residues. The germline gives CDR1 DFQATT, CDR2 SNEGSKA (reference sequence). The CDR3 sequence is CSAPTSGRIYEQFF. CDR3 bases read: TGCAGTGCACCAACTAGCGGGAGGATATATGAG.

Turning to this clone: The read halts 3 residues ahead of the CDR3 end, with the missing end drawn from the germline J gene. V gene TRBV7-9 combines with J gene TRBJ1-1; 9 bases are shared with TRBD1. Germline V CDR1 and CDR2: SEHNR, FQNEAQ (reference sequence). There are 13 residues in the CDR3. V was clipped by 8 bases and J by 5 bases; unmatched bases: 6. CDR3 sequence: CASLGQGGTEAFF. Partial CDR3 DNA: TGTGCCAGCCTGGGACAGGGAGGGACTGAA.

This CDR3 reads CASSDGQGANTIYF. The part of the CDR3 DNA that was read is TGTGCCAGCAGTGATGGACAGGGGGCCAACACC. The chain has TRBV6-1 and TRBJ1-3; 11 bases map to TRBD1. The missing CDR3 end, 3 residues past where the read stops, is filled in from the germline J gene. Per germline, CDR1 MNHNS and CDR2 SASEGT. The CDR3 runs 14 residues. V lost 3 bases and J lost 7; bases outside the gene matches: 2.

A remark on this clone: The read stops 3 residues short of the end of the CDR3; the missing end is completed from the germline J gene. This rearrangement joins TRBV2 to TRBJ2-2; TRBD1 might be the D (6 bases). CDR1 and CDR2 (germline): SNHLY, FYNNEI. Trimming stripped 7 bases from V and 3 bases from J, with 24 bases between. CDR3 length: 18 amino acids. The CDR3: CASIKRGAEDSYTGELFF. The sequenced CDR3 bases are TGTGCCAGCATCAAAAGGGGTGCGGAGGACAGCTACACCGGGGAG.

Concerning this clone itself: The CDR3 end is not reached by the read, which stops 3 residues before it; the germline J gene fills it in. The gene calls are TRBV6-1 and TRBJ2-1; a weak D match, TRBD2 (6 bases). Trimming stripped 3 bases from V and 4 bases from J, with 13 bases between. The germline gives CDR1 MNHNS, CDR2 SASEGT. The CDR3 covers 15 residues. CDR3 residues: CASSELGGRYNEQFF. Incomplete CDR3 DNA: TGTGCCAGCAGTGAGTTGGGGGGACGATACAATGAG.

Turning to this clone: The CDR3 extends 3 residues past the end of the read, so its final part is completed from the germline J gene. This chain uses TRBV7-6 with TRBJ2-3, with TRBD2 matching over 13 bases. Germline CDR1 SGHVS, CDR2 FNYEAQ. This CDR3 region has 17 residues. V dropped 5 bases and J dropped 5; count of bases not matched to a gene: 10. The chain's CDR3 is CASSHLTSGGAVDTQYF. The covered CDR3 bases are TGTGCCAGCAGCCACCTTACTAGCGGGGGGGCCGTAGATACG.

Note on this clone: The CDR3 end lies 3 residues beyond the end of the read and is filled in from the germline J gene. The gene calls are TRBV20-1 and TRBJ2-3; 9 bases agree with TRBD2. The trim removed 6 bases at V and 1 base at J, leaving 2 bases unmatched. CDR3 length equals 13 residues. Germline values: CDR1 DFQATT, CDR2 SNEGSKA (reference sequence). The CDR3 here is CSAPSGGTDTQYF. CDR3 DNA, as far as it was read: TGCAGTGCGCCTAGCGGGGGCACAGATACG.

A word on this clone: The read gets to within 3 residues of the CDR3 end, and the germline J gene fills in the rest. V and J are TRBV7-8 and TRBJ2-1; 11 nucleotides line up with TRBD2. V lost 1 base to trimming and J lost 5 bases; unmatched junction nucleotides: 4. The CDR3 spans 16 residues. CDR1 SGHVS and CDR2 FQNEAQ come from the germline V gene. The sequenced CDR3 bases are TGTGCCAGCAGCTTAGTAGTTAGCGGGAGGGACAATGAG. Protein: CASSLVVSGRDNE. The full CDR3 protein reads CASSLVVSGRDNEQFF.

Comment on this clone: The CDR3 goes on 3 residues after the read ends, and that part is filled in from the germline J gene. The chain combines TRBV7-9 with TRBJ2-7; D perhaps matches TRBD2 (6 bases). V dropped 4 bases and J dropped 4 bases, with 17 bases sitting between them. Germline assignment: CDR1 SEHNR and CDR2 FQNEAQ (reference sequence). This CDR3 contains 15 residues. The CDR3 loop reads CASSSSSAQAYEQYF. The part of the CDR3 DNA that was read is TGTGCCAGCAGCTCCTCTAGCGCCCAAGCGTACGAG.

The CDR3 spells CASSARGHEQFF. CDR3 DNA (partial): TGTGCCAGCAGTGCGAGGGGGCATGAG. The V gene is TRBV2, the J gene TRBJ2-1; 7 positions match TRBD1. From the germline J gene comes the end of the CDR3, since the read stops 3 residues before it. V shed 4 bases, J shed 8 bases, and the junction held 2 bases outside the gene matches. Germline V gives CDR1 SNHLY, CDR2 FYNNEI. The CDR3 totals 12 residues.

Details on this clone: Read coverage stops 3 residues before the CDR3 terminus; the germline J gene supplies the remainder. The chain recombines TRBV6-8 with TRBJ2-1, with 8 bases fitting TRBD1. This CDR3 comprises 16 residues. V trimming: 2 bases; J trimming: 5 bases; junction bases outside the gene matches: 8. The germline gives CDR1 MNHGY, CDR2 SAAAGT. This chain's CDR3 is CASSYPWTGLDNEQFF. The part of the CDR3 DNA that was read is TGTGCCAGCAGTTACCCATGGACAGGGCTCGACAATGAG.

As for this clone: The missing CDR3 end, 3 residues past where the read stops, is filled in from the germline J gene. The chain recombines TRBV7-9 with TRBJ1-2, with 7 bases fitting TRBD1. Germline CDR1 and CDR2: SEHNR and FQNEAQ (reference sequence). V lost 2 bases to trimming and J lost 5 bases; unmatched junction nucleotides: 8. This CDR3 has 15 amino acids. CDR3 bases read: TGTGCCAGCAGCTTATTACCAGACAGGGCGTATGGC. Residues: CASSLLPDRAYG. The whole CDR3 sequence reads CASSLLPDRAYGYTF.

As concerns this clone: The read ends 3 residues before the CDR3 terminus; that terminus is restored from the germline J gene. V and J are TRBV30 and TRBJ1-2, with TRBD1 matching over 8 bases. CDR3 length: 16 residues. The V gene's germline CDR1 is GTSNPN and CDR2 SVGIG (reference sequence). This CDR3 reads CAWRSIRQGIAKGYTF. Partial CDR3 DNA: TGTGCCTGGAGGAGCATACGACAGGGGATCGCGAAGGGC.

The DNA read from the CDR3 is TGTGCCAGCAGTTACCCGTATCAGCCC. It translates to CASSYPYQP. The CDR3 as a whole reads CASSYPYQPQHF. This rearrangement joins TRBV6-2 or TRBV6-3 to TRBJ1-5; no clear D. The read falls 3 residues short of the CDR3 end, and the missing part is taken from the germline J gene. Germline assignment: CDR1 MNHEY and CDR2 SVGEGT. CDR3 length equals 12 residues. Trimming left V 2 bases short and J 5 bases short, with 4 bases between.

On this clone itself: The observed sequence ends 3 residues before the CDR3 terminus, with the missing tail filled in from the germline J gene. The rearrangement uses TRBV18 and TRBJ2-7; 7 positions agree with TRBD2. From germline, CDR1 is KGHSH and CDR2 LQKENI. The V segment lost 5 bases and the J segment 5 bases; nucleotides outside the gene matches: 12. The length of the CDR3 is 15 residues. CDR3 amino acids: CASSKTDGGNHEQYF. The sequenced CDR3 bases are TGTGCCAGCTCAAAGACCGACGGGGGGAACCACGAG.

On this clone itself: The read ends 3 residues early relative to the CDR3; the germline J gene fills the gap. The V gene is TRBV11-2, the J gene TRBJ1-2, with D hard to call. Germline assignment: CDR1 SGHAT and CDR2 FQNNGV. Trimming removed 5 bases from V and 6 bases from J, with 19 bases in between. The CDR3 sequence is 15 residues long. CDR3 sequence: CASSPLRVKKDGYTF. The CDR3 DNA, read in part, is TGTGCCAGCAGCCCACTTCGGGTAAAGAAGGATGGC.

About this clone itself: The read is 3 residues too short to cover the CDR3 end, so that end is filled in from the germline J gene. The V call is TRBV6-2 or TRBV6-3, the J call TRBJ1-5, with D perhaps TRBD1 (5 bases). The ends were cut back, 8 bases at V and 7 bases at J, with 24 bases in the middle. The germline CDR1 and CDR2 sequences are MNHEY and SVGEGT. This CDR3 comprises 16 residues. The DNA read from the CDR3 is TGTGCCAGCTCTGTATACGGACCCATTCGGGGGCAGCCC. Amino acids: CASSVYGPIRGQP. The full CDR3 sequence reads CASSVYGPIRGQPQHF.

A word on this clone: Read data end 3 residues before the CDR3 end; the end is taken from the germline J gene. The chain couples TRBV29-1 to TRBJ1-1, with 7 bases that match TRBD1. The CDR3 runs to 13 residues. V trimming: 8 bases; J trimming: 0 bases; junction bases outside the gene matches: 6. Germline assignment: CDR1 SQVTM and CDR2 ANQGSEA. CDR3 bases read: TGCAGCACAACCAGGGGGGTGAACACTGAA. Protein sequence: CSTTRGVNTE. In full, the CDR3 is CSTTRGVNTEAFF.

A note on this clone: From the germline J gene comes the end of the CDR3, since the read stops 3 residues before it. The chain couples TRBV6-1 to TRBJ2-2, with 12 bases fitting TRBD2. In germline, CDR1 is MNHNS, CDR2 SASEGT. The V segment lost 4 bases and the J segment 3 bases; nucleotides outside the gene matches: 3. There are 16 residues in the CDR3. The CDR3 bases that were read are TGTGCCAGCAGTGGACGACTAGCGGGAGACACCGGGGAG. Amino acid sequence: CASSGRLAGDTGE. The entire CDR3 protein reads CASSGRLAGDTGELFF.

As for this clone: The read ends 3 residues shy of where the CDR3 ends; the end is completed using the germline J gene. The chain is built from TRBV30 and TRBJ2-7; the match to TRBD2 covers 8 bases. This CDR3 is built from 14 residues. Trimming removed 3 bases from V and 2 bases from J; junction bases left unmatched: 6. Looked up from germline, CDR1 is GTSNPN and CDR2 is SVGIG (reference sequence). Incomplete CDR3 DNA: TGTGCCTGGAGCGTACTTAGCGGGACCTACGAG. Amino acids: CAWSVLSGTYE. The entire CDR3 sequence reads CAWSVLSGTYEQYF.

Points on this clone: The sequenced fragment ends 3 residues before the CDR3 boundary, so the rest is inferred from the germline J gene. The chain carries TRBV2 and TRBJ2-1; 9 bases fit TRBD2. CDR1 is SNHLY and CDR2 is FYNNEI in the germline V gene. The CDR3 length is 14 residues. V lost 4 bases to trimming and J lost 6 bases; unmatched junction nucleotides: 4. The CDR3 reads CASSVGTSSNEQFF. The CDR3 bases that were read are TGTGCCAGCAGTGTCGGGACTAGCAGCAATGAG.

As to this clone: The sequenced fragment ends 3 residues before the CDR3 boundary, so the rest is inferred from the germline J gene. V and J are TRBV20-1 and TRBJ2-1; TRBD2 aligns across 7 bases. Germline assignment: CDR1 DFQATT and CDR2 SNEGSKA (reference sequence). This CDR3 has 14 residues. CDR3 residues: CRLAGAALYNEQFF. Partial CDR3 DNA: TGCAGGCTGGCGGGAGCGGCCCTCTACAATGAG.

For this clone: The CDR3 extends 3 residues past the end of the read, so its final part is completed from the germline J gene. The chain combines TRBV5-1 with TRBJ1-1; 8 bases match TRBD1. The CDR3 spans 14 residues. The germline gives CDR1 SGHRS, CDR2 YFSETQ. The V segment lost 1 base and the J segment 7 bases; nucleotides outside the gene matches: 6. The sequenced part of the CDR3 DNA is TGCGCCAGCAGCTTGTATCAGGGGGCTAATGAA. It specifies CASSLYQGANE. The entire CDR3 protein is CASSLYQGANEAFF.

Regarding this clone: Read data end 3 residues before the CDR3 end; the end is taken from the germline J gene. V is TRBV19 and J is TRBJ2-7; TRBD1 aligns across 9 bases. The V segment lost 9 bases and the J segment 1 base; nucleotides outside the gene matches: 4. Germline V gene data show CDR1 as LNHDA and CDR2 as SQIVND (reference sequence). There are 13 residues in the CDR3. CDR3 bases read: TGTGCCAGCCGACAGGGGGGTTCCTACGAG. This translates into CASRQGGSYE. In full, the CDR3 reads CASRQGGSYEQYF.